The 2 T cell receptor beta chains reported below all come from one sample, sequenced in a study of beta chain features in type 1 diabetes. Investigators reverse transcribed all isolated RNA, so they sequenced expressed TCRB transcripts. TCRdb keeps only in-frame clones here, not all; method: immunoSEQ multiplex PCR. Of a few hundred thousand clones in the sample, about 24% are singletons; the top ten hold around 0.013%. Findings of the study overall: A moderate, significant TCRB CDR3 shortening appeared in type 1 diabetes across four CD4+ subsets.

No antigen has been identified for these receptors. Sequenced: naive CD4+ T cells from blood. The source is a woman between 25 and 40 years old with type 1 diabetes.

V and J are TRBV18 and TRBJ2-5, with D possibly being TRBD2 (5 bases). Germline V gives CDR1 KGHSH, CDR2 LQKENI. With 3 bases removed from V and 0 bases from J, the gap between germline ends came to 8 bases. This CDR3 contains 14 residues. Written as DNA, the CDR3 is TGTGCCAGCTCACCCCTGCGGGACCAAGAGACCCAGTACTTC. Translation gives CASSPLRDQETQYF.

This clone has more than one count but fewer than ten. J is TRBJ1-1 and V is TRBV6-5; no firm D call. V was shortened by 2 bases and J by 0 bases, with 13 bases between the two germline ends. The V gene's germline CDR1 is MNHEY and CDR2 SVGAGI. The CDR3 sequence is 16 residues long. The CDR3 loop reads CASSYDNTLMNTEAFF. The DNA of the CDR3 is TGTGCCAGCAGTTACGACAATACCCTCATGAACACTGAAGCTTTCTTT.